This TCR beta chain stems from a study of blood T cell repertoires in COVID-19 (dated by TCRdb to between 2020 and 2021). Broadly, across the study: Collaborator samples came from the United States, Italy and Spain and covered acute and convalescent phases of COVID-19. The repertoires were made available in a free public database intended to serve as a resource for research on the immune response to SARS-CoV-2. The prospective study material was composed of cDNA or gDNA derived from T cells, B-cell-depleted T cells, or PBMCs. Deeply sampled blood TCRbeta repertoires from subjects exposed to, actively infected with, or recovered from COVID-19 were included in the dataset. HLA class I and class II types, where available, came from metadata supplied by the sample provider rather than from assay-based typing. Samples were obtained from the ongoing ImmuneRACE study (first 160 participants) and from 1,254 subjects provided by 6 global collaborators. Nearly every sample came with metadata listing a de-identified subject ID, COVID-19 status, age in years and sex. The investigation overall reported the following: The quantity of clinical and demographic metadata differed by source and by participant and was supplied without curation.

This clone has a single count. Its antigen specificity is not known. Base qualities are not provided; no much larger clone lies one nucleotide away. Each collaborating institution followed its own protocols to collect whole blood in K2EDTA tubes. For TCRbeta analysis, collaborators shipped samples in one of three forms: frozen whole blood, isolated PBMCs, or DNA extracted from either of those sample types. TCRbeta CDR3 regions were amplified from genomic DNA by means of the immunoSEQ Assay, a bias-controlled multiplex PCR. Per the authors' processing: Within the assay, amplification of reference gene primers was used to estimate how many nucleated cells each sample contained. To quantify the absolute abundance of each unique TCRbeta CDR3 rearrangement, sequence reads were collapsed and filtered. For each sample, productive Simpson clonality was calculated by taking the square root of Simpson's diversity index across productive rearrangements. Here the immuneACCESS table is served through TCRdb, limited to in-frame sequences with V and J called. Missing clones are a known gap in these copies; in checked studies unresolved V genes cover under half, and the rest lacks a known reason. That table furnishes V, J and clone size, whereas the DNA furnished D and trimming. This sample has 50,000 to 65,000 clones in its table, and more than 75% of those were observed once. The ten top clones hold roughly 15% of the sample.

Sequencing was done on a sample of peripheral blood. The clonotype comes from a human donor in a cohort sampled during active COVID-19.

The nucleotide sequence reads as follows: TGTGCCAGCAGCTCACCTCGATCAGCGAGGGATGAGCAGTTCTTC. This is translated as CASSSPRSARDEQFF. This chain joins TRBV7-8 to TRBJ2-1; possibly the D gene is TRBD2, per 5 matching bases. As encoded in the germline V gene, CDR1 is SGHVS while CDR2 is FQNEAQ. Trimming removed 4 bases from V and 8 bases from J, leaving 18 bases between the germline ends. From its cysteine to its phenylalanine, the CDR3 spans 15 amino acids. Only the CDR3 region is kept as DNA, spanning 45 bases read in frame from base 1.